This entry lists 16 T cell receptor beta chains sequenced from one sample in a study of CD8+CD57+ T cells in acquired aplastic anemia. CDR3 and TCR beta VDJ profiling relied on a genomic DNA template. TCRdb processed the reads anew with MiXCR; each CDR3 protein has one entry. The table includes about 250,000 distinct CDR3 sequences, approximately 45% detected once. In patients chosen for sequencing, flow cytometry had shown CD8+CD57+ cell expansion. Sequenced material: sorted CD4+, CD8+, or CD8+CD57+ T cells (not recorded which) from PBMCs. Source of these receptors: a human donor with aplastic anemia.

This clonotype was counted a few times. The CDR3 DNA reads as TGTGCCAGCAGTGAAGCTTTCGGTAGAGGGCAAGAGACCCAGTACTTC. This encodes CASSEAFGRGQETQYF. This chain links TRBV6-1 with TRBJ2-5; perhaps TRBD2 as D (5 bases). The CDR3 consists of 16 residues. The germline V gene encodes CDR1 MNHNS and CDR2 SASEGT. V lost 0 bases and J lost 2, with 13 bases in between.

The table lists this clonotype with many counts. The chain has TRBV9 and TRBJ1-1; D not resolved. V lost 0 bases and J lost 1, with 4 bases in between. The V gene's germline CDR1 is SGDLS and CDR2 YYNGEE. There are 13 residues in the CDR3. The CDR3 nucleotides are TGTGCCAGCAGCGTAGACTGGAACACTGAAGCTTTCTTT. This sequence encodes CASSVDWNTEAFF.

At least ten counts were recorded for this clonotype. The chain carries TRBV6-2 or TRBV6-3 and TRBJ2-5, with 9 bases lining up with TRBD2. CDR3 size: 15 residues. Germline loops: CDR1 MNHEY, CDR2 SVGEGT. V lost 11 bases to trimming and J lost 5 bases; unmatched junction nucleotides: 15. CDR3 coding DNA: TGTGCCGGGAGCGGGGGGATGAACGTTTTGGAGACCCAGTACTTC. Translated, it gives CAGSGGMNVLETQYF.

This clonotype was seen a few times. The rearrangement links TRBV15 to TRBJ1-5, with a tentative D call TRBD1 (6 bases). The CDR3 contains 16 residues. CDR1 is LNHNV and CDR2 is YYDKDF in the germline V gene (reference sequence). The V end lost 4 bases, the J end lost 7 bases, and 20 bases lay between the germline ends. CDR3 in DNA: TGTGCCACCAGCAATGGCGGTAACAGGGTAAGGCAGCCCCAGCATTTT. Encoded protein: CATSNGGNRVRQPQHF. Filled out from reference TRBV15 and TRBJ1-5, the complete variable domain reads DAMVIQNPRYQVTQFGKPVTLSCSQTLNHNVMYWYQQKSSQAPKLLFHYYDKDFNNEADTPDNFQSRRPNTSFCFLDIRSPGLGDTAMYLCATSNGGNRVRQPQHFGDGTRLSIL.

This clonotype has a handful of counts. The J gene is TRBJ2-7, the V gene TRBV6-1; D perhaps matches TRBD2 (5 bases). The CDR3 length is 16 residues. The V gene lost 6 bases and the J gene lost 0 bases, with 18 bases spanning the gap. CDR1 MNHNS and CDR2 SASEGT come from the germline V gene. As DNA, the CDR3 is TGTGCCAGCAGCCCAGCCGGTACTGGGAGCTCCTACGAGCAGTACTTC. Translation: CASSPAGTGSSYEQYF.

This clonotype came up a few times. The rearrangement links TRBV12-3 or TRBV12-4 to TRBJ2-1; TRBD1 agrees at 10 bases. The junction had 6 bases not matched to a gene; V was cut back by 7 bases and J by 6 bases. The CDR3 is 14 amino acids. This CDR3 reads CASNRQGAGNEQFF. The CDR3 DNA follows: TGTGCCAGCAACCGACAGGGGGCAGGCAATGAGCAGTTCTTC.

Of note for this clonotype: Mismatch with germline at one junction end may stem from a read error. The V call is TRBV5-1, the J call TRBJ1-4, with 10 bases identical to TRBD1. CDR1 is SGHRS and CDR2 is YFSETQ in the germline V gene. The CDR3 totals 15 residues. The CDR3 bases are TGTGCCAGCAGCCCAATGACAGGGGGCCTGGAAAAACTGTTTTTT. This encodes CASSPMTGGLEKLFF.

V gene TRBV10-3 combines with J gene TRBJ1-2; 8 nucleotides align to TRBD1. The ends lost 8 bases at V and 1 base at J; junction bases unmatched: 3. CDR1 and CDR2 from the germline V gene are ENHRY and SYGVKD. The CDR3 is 13 amino acids. DNA of the CDR3: TGTGCCATCCCAGGGGGCCTTAACTATGGCTACACCTTC. Its translation is CAIPGGLNYGYTF.

Many counts were recorded for this clonotype. The chain couples TRBV11-1 to TRBJ2-1, with 10 bases aligning to TRBD2. Germline CDR1 and CDR2: SGHAT and FQDESV (reference sequence). V lost 5 bases and J lost 7; bases outside the gene matches: 14. The CDR3 consists of 17 residues. CDR3 nucleotide sequence: TGTGCCAGCAGCGGAGAGCTAGCGGGAGACCCTAAGAATGAGCAGTTCTTC. It translates to CASSGELAGDPKNEQFF.

The chain couples TRBV2 to TRBJ1-4; 7 positions match TRBD1. The CDR3 has 14 residues. The germline V gene encodes CDR1 SNHLY and CDR2 FYNNEI. Germline trimming cut 1 base from V and 10 bases from J; bases unmatched to any gene: 6. Here the CDR3 DNA reads TGTGCCAGCAGTGAAGGTGGGACAGATTTAAAACTGTTTTTT. Protein product: CASSEGGTDLKLFF.

V and J are TRBV7-3 and TRBJ2-1; 10 nucleotides line up with TRBD2. Germline CDR1 SGHTA, CDR2 FQGTGA. The ends lost 4 bases at V and 7 bases at J; junction bases unmatched: 10. The CDR3 loop spans 16 amino acids. Written as DNA, the CDR3 is TGTGCCAGCAGCTCCCCCCCTAGCGGGGGAGTGAATGAGCAGTTCTTC. Its protein is CASSSPPSGGVNEQFF.

This clonotype was found many times. The chain uses TRBV6-1 and TRBJ2-7; 11 bases line up with TRBD1. J was trimmed by 7 bases and V by 4 bases; bases with no gene match: 6. In germline, CDR1 is MNHNS, CDR2 SASEGT. This CDR3 has 14 amino acids. CDR3: CASSVGTGGDEQYF. The CDR3 nucleotides are TGTGCCAGCAGTGTCGGGACAGGGGGGGATGAGCAGTACTTC.

CDR3 bases: TGCGCCAGCAGCTGGACAGAGCCTTACTACGAGCAGTACTTC. Amino acids: CASSWTEPYYEQYF. The genes are TRBV5-1 and TRBJ2-7; maybe TRBD1 (6 bases). The CDR3 consists of 14 residues. Trimming pared 3 bases from V and 3 bases from J, leaving 13 bases between. Germline V gives CDR1 SGHRS, CDR2 YFSETQ.

This clonotype was seen repeatedly, ten times or more. J is TRBJ1-5 and V is TRBV4-1; D gene uncertain. Germline CDR1 reads MGHRA; CDR2 reads YSYEKL. Trimming left V 0 bases short and J 6 bases short, with 6 bases between. CDR3 length equals 13 residues. As DNA, the CDR3 is TGCGCCAGCAGCCAAGATTATGGTCAGCCCCAGCATTTT. Amino acid sequence: CASSQDYGQPQHF.

V is TRBV10-2 and J is TRBJ2-7; D gene ambiguous. Trimming left V 4 bases short and J 6 bases short, with 7 bases between. CDR1 and CDR2 (germline): WSHSY, SAAADI. CDR3 length: 11 residues. The CDR3 reads CASSVAGEQYF. In DNA form, the CDR3 reads TGCGCCAGCAGTGTAGCTGGCGAGCAGTACTTC.

The J gene is TRBJ1-5, the V gene TRBV6-1; D gene unclear. The CDR3 is made up of 15 amino acids. CDR1 and CDR2 (germline): MNHNS, SASEGT. V was pared by 4 bases and J by 3 bases, with 13 bases between. CDR3 loop: CASSGLEGNNQPQHF. DNA for the CDR3: TGTGCCAGCAGTGGGTTAGAGGGTAACAATCAGCCCCAGCATTTT.